A single sample gave rise to the 4 T cell receptor beta chains below, sequenced in a study of blood T cell repertoires in COVID-19. The assay was immunoSEQ multiplex PCR, and TCRdb's table has in-frame clones only and misses some. Here the sample spans roughly 120,000 clones, about nine tenths being singletons. The sequenced material came from peripheral blood. The receptors stem from a woman in her seventies with acute or convalescent COVID-19.

The genes are TRBV11-3 and TRBJ2-1; 9 bases fit TRBD1. The CDR3 is made up of 15 amino acids. CDR1 is SGHNT, CDR2 YENEEA, per germline. The V and J ends lost 5 bases and 8 bases, in that order; junction bases with no gene match: 10. In nucleotides, the CDR3 is TGTGCCAGCAGCGCTACAGGGGGCGCAGACCATGAGCAGTTCTTC. This sequence encodes CASSATGGADHEQFF.

This chain links TRBV10-2 with TRBJ2-2; TRBD1 agrees at 8 bases. V was clipped by 7 bases and J by 2 bases; unmatched bases: 12. This CDR3 is built from 17 residues. Germline CDR1 reads WSHSY; CDR2 reads SAAADI. The CDR3 spells CASTRPGTGDNTGELFF. The DNA for the CDR3 is TGCGCCAGCACCCGGCCGGGGACAGGAGATAACACCGGGGAGCTGTTTTTT.

The chain recombines TRBV4-2 with TRBJ1-5, with unresolved D. Germline V lookup: CDR1 LGHNA, CDR2 YNFKEQ. V lost 0 bases and J lost 3, with 12 bases in between. The CDR3 covers 16 residues. The DNA for the CDR3 is TGTGCCAGCAGCCAAGATCAGGCCGGACTCAATCAGCCCCAGCATTTT. Translated, it gives CASSQDQAGLNQPQHF.

In its sample, this clone was seen once. The chain carries TRBV6-5 and TRBJ1-1; 7 bases are shared with TRBD1. The CDR3 is 14 amino acids. Germline-derived CDR1 and CDR2 are MNHEY and SVGAGI. Trimming removed 6 bases from V and 4 bases from J; junction bases left unmatched: 8. The CDR3 nucleotides are TGTGCCAGCAGCGTGTACAGGGGAGGCACTGAAGCTTTCTTT. Translation gives CASSVYRGGTEAFF.